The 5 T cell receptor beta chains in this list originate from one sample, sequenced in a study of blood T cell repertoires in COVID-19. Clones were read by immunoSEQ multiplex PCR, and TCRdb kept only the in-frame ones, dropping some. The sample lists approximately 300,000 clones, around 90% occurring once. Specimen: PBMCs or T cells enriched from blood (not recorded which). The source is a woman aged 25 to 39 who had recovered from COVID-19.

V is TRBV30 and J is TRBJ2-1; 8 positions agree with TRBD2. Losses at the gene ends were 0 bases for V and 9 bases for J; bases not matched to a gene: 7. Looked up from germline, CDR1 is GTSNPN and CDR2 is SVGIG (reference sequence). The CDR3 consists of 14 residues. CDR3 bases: TGTGCCTGGAGTGTATCGGGGGGGGTCGGTGAGCAGTTCTTC. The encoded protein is CAWSVSGGVGEQFF.

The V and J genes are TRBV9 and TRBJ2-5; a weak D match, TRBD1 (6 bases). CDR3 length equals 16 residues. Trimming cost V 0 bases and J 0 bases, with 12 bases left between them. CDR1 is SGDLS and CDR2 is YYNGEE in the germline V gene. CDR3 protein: CASSVGGRVNQETQYF. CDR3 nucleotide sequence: TGTGCCAGCAGCGTAGGGGGGCGGGTGAACCAAGAGACCCAGTACTTC.

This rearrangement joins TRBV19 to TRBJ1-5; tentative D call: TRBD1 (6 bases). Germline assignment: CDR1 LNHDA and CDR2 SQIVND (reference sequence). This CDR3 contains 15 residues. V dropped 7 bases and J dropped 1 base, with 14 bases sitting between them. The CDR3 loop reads CASMAGALSNQPQHF. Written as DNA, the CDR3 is TGTGCCAGTATGGCAGGGGCTCTGAGCAATCAGCCCCAGCATTTT.

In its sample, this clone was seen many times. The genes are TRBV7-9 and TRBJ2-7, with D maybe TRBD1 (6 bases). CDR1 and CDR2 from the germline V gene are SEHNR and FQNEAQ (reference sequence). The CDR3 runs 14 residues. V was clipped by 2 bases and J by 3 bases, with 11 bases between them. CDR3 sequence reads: CASSLSGQNYEQYF. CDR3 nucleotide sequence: TGTGCCAGCAGCTTAAGTGGACAGAACTACGAGCAGTACTTC.

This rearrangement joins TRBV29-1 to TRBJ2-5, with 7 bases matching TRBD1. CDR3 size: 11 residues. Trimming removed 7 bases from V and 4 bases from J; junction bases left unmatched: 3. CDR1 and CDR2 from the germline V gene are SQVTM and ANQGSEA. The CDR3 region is CSGHRGETQYF. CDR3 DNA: TGCAGCGGACACAGGGGAGAGACCCAGTACTTC.